This TCR beta chain was documented in a study of technical replicates of blood from a handful of donors. CDR1 is MNHNS, CDR2 SASEGT, per germline. Between the trimmed V and J ends, which lost 3 bases and 5 bases, there was a span of 7 bases. The CDR3 contains 12 residues. Method: immunoSEQ multiplex PCR; TCRdb's copy keeps in-frame clones and lacks some. Of roughly 70,000 clones listed, about 91% are singletons. The chain links TRBV6-1 to TRBJ2-5; D possibly corresponds to TRBD1 (5 bases). The TCR sequence derives from a human donor in good health. Sequencing was carried out using T cells isolated from PBMCs. In DNA form, the CDR3 reads TGTGCCAGCAGTGACAGGGTTGAGACCCAGTACTTC. This gives the protein CASSDRVETQYF.